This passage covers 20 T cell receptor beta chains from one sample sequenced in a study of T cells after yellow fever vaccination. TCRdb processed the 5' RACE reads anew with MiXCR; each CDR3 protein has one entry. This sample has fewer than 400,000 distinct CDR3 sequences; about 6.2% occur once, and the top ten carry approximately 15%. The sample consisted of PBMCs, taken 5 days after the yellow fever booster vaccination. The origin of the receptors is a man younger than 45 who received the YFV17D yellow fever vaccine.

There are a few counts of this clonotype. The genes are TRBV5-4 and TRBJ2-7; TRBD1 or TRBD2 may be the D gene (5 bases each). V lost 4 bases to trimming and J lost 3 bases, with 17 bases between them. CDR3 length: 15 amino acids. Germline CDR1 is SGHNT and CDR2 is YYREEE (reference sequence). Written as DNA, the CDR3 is TGTGCCAGCAGCCAGGGACGGCAACAGGTCTACGAGCAGTACTTC. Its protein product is CASSQGRQQVYEQYF.

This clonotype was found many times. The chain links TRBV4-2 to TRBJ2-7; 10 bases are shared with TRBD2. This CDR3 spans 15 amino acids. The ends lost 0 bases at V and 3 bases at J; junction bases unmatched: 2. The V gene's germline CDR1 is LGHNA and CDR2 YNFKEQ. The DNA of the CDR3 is TGTGCCAGCAGCCAAGAAGCGGGAGGGATCTACGAGCAGTACTTC. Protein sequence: CASSQEAGGIYEQYF.

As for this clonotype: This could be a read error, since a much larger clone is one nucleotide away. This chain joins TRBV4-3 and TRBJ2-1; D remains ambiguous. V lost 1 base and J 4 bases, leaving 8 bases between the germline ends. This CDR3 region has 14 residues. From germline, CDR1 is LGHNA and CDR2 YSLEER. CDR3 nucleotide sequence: TGCGCCAGCAGCCAAGTTCTTCGTTACAATGAGCAGTTCTTC. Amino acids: CASSQVLRYNEQFF.

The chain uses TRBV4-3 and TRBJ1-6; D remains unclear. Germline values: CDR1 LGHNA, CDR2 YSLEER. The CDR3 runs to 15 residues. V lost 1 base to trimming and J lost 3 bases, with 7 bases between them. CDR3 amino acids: CASSQVADYNSPLHF. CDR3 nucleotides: TGCGCCAGCAGCCAAGTGGCGGACTATAATTCACCCCTCCACTTT.

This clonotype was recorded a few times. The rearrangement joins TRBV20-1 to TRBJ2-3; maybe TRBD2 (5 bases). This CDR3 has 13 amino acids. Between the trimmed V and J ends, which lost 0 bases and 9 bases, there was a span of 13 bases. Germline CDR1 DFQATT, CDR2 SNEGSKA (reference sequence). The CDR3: CSARDGREITQYF. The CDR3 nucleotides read TGCAGTGCTAGAGACGGTCGGGAAATAACGCAGTATTTT.

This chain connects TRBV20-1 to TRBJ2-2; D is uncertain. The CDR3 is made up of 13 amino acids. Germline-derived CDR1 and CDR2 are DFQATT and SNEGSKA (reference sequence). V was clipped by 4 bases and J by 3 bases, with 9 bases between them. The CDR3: CSANRAHTGELFF. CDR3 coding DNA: TGCAGTGCTAACCGGGCCCACACCGGGGAGCTGTTTTTT.

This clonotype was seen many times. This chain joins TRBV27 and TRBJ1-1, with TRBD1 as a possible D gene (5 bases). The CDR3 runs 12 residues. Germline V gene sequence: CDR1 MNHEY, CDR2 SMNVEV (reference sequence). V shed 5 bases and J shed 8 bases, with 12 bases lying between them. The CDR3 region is CASSTQGAEAFF. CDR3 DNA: TGTGCCAGCAGTACCCAGGGTGCCGAAGCTTTCTTT.

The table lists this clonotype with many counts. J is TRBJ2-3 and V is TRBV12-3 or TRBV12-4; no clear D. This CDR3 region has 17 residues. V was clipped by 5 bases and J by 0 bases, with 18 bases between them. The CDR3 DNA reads TGTGCCAGCAGTCTCCCCGGGTCGGCTAGAAGCACAGATACGCAGTATTTT. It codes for CASSLPGSARSTDTQYF.

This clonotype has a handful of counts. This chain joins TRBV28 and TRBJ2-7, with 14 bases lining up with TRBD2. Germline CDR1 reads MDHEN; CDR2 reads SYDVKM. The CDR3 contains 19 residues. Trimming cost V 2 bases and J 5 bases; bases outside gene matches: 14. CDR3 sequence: CASSLVFRTSGGTQDEQYF. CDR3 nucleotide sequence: TGTGCCAGCAGTTTAGTCTTCCGGACTAGCGGGGGGACGCAAGACGAGCAGTACTTC.

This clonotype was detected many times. The CDR3 region is CASSYSGQGWGEQFF. DNA of the CDR3: TGTGCCAGCAGTTATTCGGGACAGGGCTGGGGTGAGCAGTTCTTC. This chain connects TRBV27 to TRBJ2-1, with 9 bases fitting TRBD1. With 4 bases clipped from V and 9 bases from J, the junction kept 10 bases outside the gene matches. The CDR3 consists of 15 residues. Per the germline V gene, CDR1 is MNHEY and CDR2 is SMNVEV (reference sequence).

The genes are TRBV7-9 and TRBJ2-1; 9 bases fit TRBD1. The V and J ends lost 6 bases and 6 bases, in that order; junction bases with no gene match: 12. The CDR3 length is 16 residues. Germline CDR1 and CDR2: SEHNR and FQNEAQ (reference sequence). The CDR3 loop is CASRFNPGQGGNEQFF. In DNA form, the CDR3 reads TGTGCCAGCAGATTCAATCCGGGACAGGGTGGCAATGAGCAGTTCTTC. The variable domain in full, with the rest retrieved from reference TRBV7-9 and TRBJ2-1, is DTGVSQNPRHKITKRGQNVTFRCDPISEHNRLYWYRQTLGQGPEFLTYFQNEAQLEKSRLLSDRFSAERPKGSFSTLEIQRTEQGDSAMYLCASRFNPGQGGNEQFFGPGTRLTVL.

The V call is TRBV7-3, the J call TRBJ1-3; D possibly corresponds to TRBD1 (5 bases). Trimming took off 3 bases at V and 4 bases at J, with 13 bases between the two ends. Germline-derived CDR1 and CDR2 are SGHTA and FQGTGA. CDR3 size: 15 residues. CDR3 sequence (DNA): TGTGCCAGCAGCTTCCCCGGGGACTCGGGAAACACCATATATTTT. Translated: CASSFPGDSGNTIYF.

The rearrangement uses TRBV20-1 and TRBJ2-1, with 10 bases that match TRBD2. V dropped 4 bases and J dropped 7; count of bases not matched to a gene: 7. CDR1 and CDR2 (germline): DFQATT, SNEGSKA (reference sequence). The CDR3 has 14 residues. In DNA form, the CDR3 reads TGCAGTGCTAAATCGACTAGCGGGCGAAATGAGCAGTTCTTC. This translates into CSAKSTSGRNEQFF.

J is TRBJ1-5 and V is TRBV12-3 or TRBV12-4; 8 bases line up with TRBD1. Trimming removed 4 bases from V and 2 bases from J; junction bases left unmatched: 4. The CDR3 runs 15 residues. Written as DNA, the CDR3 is TGTGCCAGCAGTTCACAGGGGGTTGGCAATCAGCCCCAGCATTTT. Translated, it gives CASSSQGVGNQPQHF.

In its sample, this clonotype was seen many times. CDR3 DNA: TGTGCCAGCACGGGGGGCGGTCAAGAGACCCAGTACTTC. Protein: CASTGGGQETQYF. The V gene is TRBV5-5, the J gene TRBJ2-5; tentatively, D is TRBD2 (7 bases). Germline-derived CDR1 and CDR2 are SGHKS and YYEKEE (reference sequence). Trimming removed 6 bases from V and 2 bases from J, with 11 bases in between. The CDR3 consists of 13 residues.

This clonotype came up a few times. The CDR3 DNA is TGTGCCATCAGTGAGTCGATGGGCCCTAGGGGGGGCGATGAGCAGTTCTTC. Encoded protein: CAISESMGPRGGDEQFF. The chain joins TRBV10-3 to TRBJ2-1, with D possibly being TRBD2 (7 bases). This CDR3 has 17 amino acids. V was pared by 0 bases and J by 8 bases, with 20 bases between. Germline CDR1 reads ENHRY; CDR2 reads SYGVKD.

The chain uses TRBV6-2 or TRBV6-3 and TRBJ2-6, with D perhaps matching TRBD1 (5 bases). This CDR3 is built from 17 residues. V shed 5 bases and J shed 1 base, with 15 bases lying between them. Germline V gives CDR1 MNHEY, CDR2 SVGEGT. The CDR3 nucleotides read TGTGCCAGCAGTGATTCTTATGCAGGGTCTGGGGCCAACGTCCTGACTTTC. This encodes CASSDSYAGSGANVLTF.

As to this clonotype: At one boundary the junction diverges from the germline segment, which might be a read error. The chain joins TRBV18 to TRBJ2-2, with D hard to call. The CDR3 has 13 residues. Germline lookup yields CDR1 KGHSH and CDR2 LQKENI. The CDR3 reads CDSSRSTAGELFF. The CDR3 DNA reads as TGTGACAGCTCACGCTCAACGGCCGGGGAGCTGTTTTTT. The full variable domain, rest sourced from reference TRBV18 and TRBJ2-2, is NAGVMQNPRHLVRRRGQEARLRCSPMKGHSHVYWYRQLPEEGLKFMVYLQKENIIDESGMPKERFSAEFPKEGPSILRIQQVVRGDSAAYFCDSSRSTAGELFFGEGSRLTVL.

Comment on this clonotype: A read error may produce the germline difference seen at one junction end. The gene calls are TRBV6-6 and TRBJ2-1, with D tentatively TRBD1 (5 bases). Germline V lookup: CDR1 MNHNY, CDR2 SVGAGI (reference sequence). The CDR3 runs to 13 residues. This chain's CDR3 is CASSWGGYSEQFF. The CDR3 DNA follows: TGTGCCAGCAGTTGGGGCGGCTACAGTGAGCAGTTCTTC.

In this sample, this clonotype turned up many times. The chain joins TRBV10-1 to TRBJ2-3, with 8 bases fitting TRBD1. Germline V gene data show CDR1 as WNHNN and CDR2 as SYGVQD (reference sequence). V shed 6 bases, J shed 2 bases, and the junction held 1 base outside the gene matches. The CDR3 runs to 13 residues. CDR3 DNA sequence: TGCGCCAGCAGGGACAGGGCCACAGATACGCAGTATTTT. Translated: CASRDRATDTQYF.